The table lists the clone carrying this T cell receptor beta chain with a few counts. Its antigen is still unknown. These data originate in a study of regulatory T cells in long-lasting Graves disease. The sample's time point: persistent/refractory GD, antithyroid drugs over 5 years with positive TRAb. RNA extracted from PBMCs served as the sequencing template. An endocrinology department located in Xi'an, China, was where the patients came from. Both iRepertoire HTBI primers and Arm-PCR of CDR3 regions were used to build the TCR beta libraries. TCRdb itself ran the multiplex PCR reads through MiXCR, one entry per CDR3 protein. Of some 450,000 distinct CDR3 sequences in the sample, about a quarter were seen once. Broader study findings: There were preferences for TRBV28, TRBJ1-2 and TRBJ2-5 in persistent disease. Exclusively peripheral blood, rather than thyroid tissue, was studied.

CDR1 and CDR2 from the germline V gene are SGHTA and FQGNSA. There are 15 residues in the CDR3. With 5 bases removed from V and 1 base from J, the gap between germline ends came to 12 bases. The source is a female donor with Graves disease. Material: peripheral blood mononuclear cells (PBMCs), obtained when the disease was refractory, from a patient treated with antithyroid drugs. The chain is built from TRBV7-2 and TRBJ1-3; tentatively, D is TRBD1 (5 bases). The CDR3 DNA reads as TGTGCCAGCAGCCCCAGTGGGGGATCTGGAAACACCATATATTTT. Protein sequence: CASSPSGGSGNTIYF.